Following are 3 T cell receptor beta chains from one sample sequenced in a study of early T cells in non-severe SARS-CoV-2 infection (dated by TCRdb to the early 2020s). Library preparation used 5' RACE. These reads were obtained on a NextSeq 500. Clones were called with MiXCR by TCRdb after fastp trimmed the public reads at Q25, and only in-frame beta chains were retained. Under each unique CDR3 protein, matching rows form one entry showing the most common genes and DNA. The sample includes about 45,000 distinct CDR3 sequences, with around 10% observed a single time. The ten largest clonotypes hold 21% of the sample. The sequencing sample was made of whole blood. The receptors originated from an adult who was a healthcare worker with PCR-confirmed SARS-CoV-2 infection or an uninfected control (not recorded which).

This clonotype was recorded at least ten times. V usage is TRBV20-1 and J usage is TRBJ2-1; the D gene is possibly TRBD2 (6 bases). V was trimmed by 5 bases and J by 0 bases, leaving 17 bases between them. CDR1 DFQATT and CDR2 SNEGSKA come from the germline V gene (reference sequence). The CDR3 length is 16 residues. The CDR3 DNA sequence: TGCAGTGCTTACTCTCCTTCCGGGAGCTCCTACAATGAGCAGTTCTTC. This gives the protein CSAYSPSGSSYNEQFF.

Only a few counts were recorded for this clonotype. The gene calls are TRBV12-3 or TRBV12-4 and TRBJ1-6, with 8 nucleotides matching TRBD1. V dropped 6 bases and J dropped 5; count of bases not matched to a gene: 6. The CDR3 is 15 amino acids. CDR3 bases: TGTGCCAGCAGACAGCCGGGACAGGATAATTCACCCCTCCACTTT. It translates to CASRQPGQDNSPLHF.

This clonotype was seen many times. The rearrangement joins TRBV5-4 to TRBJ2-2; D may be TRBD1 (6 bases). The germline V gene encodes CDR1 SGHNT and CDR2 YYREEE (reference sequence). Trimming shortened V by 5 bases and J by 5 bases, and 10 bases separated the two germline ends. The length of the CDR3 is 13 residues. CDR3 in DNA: TGTGCCAGCAGACAAACAGGGACCGGGGAGCTGTTTTTT. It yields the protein CASRQTGTGELFF.